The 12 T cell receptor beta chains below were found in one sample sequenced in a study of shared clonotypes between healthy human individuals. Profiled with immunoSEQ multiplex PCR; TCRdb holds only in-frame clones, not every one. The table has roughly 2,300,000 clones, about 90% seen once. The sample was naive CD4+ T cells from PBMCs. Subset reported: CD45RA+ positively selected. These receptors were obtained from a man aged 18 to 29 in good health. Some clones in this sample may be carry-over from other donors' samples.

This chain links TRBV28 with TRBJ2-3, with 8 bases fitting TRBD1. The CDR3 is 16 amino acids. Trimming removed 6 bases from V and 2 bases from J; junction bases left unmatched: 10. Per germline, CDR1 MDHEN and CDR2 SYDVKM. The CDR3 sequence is CASSLTGASSTDTQYF. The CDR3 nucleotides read TGTGCCAGCAGCCTGACAGGGGCAAGCTCCACAGATACGCAGTATTTT.

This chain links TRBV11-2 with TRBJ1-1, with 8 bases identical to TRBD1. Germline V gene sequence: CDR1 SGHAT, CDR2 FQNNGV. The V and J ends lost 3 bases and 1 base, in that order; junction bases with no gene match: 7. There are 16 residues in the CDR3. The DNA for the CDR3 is TGTGCCAGCAGCTTGAAACGGACAGGGACGAACACTGAAGCTTTCTTT. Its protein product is CASSLKRTGTNTEAFF.

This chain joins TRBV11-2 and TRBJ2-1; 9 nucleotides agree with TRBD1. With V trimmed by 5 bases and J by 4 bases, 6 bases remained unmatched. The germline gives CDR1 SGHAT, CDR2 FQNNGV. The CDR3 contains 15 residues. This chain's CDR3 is CASSDDRGIYNEQFF. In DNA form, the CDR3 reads TGTGCCAGCAGCGACGACAGGGGGATTTACAATGAGCAGTTCTTC. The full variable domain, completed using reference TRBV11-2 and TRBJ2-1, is EAGVAQSPRYKIIEKRQSVAFWCNPISGHATLYWYQQILGQGPKLLIQFQNNGVVDDSQLPKDRFSAERLKGVDSTLKIQPAKLEDSAVYLCASSDDRGIYNEQFFGPGTRLTVL.

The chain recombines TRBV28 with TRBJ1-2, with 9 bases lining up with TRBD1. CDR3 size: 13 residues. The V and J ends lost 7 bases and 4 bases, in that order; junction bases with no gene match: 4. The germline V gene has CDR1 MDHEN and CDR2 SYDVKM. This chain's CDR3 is CASTSGQGYGYTF. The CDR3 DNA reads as TGTGCCAGCACCTCGGGACAGGGCTATGGCTACACCTTC.

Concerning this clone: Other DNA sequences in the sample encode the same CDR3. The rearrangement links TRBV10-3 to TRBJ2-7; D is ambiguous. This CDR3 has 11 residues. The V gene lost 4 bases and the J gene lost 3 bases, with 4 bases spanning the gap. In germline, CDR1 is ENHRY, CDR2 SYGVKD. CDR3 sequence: CAISGNYEQYF. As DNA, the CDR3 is TGTGCCATCAGTGGAAACTACGAGCAGTACTTC.

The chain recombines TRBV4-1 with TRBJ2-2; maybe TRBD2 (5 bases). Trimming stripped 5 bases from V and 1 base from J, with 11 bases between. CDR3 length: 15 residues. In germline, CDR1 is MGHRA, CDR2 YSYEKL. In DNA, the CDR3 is TGCGCCAGCAGCTCCCTTCGGGGGAACACCGGGGAGCTGTTTTTT. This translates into CASSSLRGNTGELFF.

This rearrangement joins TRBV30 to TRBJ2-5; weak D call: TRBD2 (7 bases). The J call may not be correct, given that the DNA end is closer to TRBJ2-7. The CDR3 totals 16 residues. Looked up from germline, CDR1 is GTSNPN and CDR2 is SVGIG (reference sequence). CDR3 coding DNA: TGTGCCTGGAGTGTCGGGGGGACATGGGCGAAGAACGAGCAGTACTTC. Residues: CAWSVGGTWAKNEQYF.

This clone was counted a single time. This CDR3 reads CASRDSSGSTDTQYF. The CDR3 DNA reads TGTGCCAGTCGGGACTCTAGCGGGAGCACAGATACGCAGTATTTT. The chain employs TRBV19 and TRBJ2-3; 8 bases match TRBD2. The junction had 7 bases not matched to a gene; V was cut back by 8 bases and J by 0 bases. The CDR3 is made up of 15 amino acids. CDR1 and CDR2 (germline): LNHDA, SQIVND (reference sequence).

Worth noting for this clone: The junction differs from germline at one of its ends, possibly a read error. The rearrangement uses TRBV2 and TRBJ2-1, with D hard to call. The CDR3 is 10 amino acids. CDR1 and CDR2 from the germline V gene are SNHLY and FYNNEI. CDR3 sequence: CASSSAGPVF. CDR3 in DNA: TGTGCCAGCAGTTCAGCCGGCCCGGTCTTC.

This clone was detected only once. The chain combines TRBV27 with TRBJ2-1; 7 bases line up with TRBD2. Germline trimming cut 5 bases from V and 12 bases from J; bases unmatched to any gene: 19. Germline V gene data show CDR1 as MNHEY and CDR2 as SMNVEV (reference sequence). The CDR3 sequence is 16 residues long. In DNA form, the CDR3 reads TGTGCCAGCAGTCCGTGGGAGGGAGGTACTACAATGAGGCAGTTCTTC. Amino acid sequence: CASSPWEGGTTMRQFF.

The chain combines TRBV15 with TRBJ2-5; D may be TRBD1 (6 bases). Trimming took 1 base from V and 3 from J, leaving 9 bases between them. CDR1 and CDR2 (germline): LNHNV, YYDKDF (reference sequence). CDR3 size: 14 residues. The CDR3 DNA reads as TGTGCCACCAGCAGAGGGGGGCCAGAAGAGACCCAGTACTTC. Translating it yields CATSRGGPEETQYF.

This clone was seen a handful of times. The CDR3 loop is CASSQGFMGYGYTF. CDR3 DNA: TGTGCCAGCAGCCAGGGGTTCATGGGCTATGGCTACACCTTC. The V call is TRBV4-2, the J call TRBJ1-2; D gene uncertain. V gave up 3 bases and J gave up 4 bases, with 12 bases separating them. The CDR3 runs to 14 residues. Per the germline V gene, CDR1 is LGHNA and CDR2 is YNFKEQ.